These 25 T cell receptor beta chains originate from one sample sequenced in a study of control samples from healthy donors and cancer patients. The assay was immunoSEQ multiplex PCR, and TCRdb's table has in-frame clones only and misses some. The sample consists of 90,000 or so clones, 70% to 90% of them appearing once. Sequencing was done on a sample of blood. Every receptor here comes from a man younger than 40 in good health.

The rearrangement uses TRBV28 and TRBJ1-1, with TRBD1 identical over 12 bases. This CDR3 has 15 amino acids. J gave up 3 bases and V 8 bases, and 7 bases lay outside the gene matches. Germline V gene lookup returns CDR1 MDHEN and CDR2 SYDVKM. CDR3 nucleotide sequence: TGTGCCAGCGGGACAGGGGGCCGTAGGGACACTGAAGCTTTCTTT. Amino acids: CASGTGGRRDTEAFF.

The chain recombines TRBV4-2 with TRBJ2-3; 14 nucleotides line up with TRBD2. Losses at the gene ends were 4 bases for V and 3 bases for J; bases not matched to a gene: 6. In germline, CDR1 is LGHNA, CDR2 YNFKEQ. This CDR3 is built from 17 residues. The CDR3 DNA sequence: TGTGCCAGCAGCCCTTGGACTAGCGGGGGGATAACAGATACGCAGTATTTT. Its translation is CASSPWTSGGITDTQYF.

This clone was counted a few times. The chain joins TRBV28 to TRBJ1-4, with 7 bases identical to TRBD1. The trim removed 6 bases at V and 0 bases at J, leaving 7 bases unmatched. The CDR3 extends over 16 amino acids. From germline, CDR1 is MDHEN and CDR2 SYDVKM. CDR3 amino acids: CASSPSQGATNEKLFF. In nucleotides, the CDR3 is TGTGCCAGCAGCCCGTCTCAGGGGGCAACTAATGAAAAACTGTTTTTT.

The chain uses TRBV14 and TRBJ1-4, with D unresolved. This CDR3 spans 15 amino acids. Germline V CDR1 and CDR2: SGHDN, FVKESK. V lost 1 base, J lost 7 bases, and 13 bases lay in between. The DNA for the CDR3 is TGTGCCAGCAGCCAAGTGTTAGGGCTGGGTGAAAAACTGTTTTTT. The encoded protein is CASSQVLGLGEKLFF.

CDR3 sequence reads: CASMTETGSTDTQYF. The CDR3 DNA reads TGTGCCAGCATGACTGAGACGGGGAGCACAGATACGCAGTATTTT. The rearrangement uses TRBV2 and TRBJ2-3; D possibly corresponds to TRBD2 (5 bases). V was trimmed by 7 bases and J by 0 bases, leaving 14 bases between them. CDR3 length: 15 residues. Germline-derived CDR1 and CDR2 are SNHLY and FYNNEI.

The CDR3 sequence: CASGRDRGNSPLHF. The CDR3, as DNA: TGTGCCAGCGGCCGGGACAGGGGAAATTCACCCCTCCACTTT. The rearrangement uses TRBV2 and TRBJ1-6; 10 bases match TRBD1. Looked up from germline, CDR1 is SNHLY and CDR2 is FYNNEI. This CDR3 has 14 amino acids. V dropped 8 bases and J dropped 7; count of bases not matched to a gene: 5.

The chain carries TRBV6-5 and TRBJ1-3, with 7 nucleotides matching TRBD1. Germline loops: CDR1 MNHEY, CDR2 SVGAGI. The CDR3 spans 14 residues. The junction had 6 bases not matched to a gene; V was cut back by 6 bases and J by 4 bases. The CDR3, as DNA: TGTGCCAGCAGGGAGACAGGGTCCGGAAACACCATATATTTT. Translating it yields CASRETGSGNTIYF.

CDR3 protein: CASSVQIADTQYF. CDR3 coding DNA: TGTGCCAGCAGCGTACAAATCGCAGATACGCAGTATTTT. This rearrangement joins TRBV9 to TRBJ2-3; D gene ambiguous. Trimming removed 1 base from V and 4 bases from J, with 7 bases in between. The CDR3 has 13 amino acids. The V gene's germline CDR1 is SGDLS and CDR2 YYNGEE. The full variable domain, completed using reference TRBV9 and TRBJ2-3, is DSGVTQTPKHLITATGQRVTLRCSPRSGDLSVYWYQQSLDQGLQFLIQYYNGEERAKGNILERFSAQQFPDLHSELNLSSLELGDSALYFCASSVQIADTQYFGPGTRLTVL.

This chain connects TRBV2 to TRBJ2-5; no firm D call. This CDR3 contains 14 residues. Trimming left V 0 bases short and J 3 bases short, with 8 bases between. CDR1 is SNHLY and CDR2 is FYNNEI in the germline V gene. CDR3: CASSEAPGKETQYF. The CDR3 region has the DNA TGTGCCAGCAGTGAAGCCCCCGGAAAAGAGACCCAGTACTTC.

This clone was seen a single time. The chain has TRBV5-1 and TRBJ1-1; TRBD1 is a possible D gene (5 bases). Germline lookup yields CDR1 SGHRS and CDR2 YFSETQ. The CDR3 has 13 residues. With 4 bases removed from V and 6 bases from J, the gap between germline ends came to 13 bases. CDR3 amino acids: CASSPPGLSEAFF. The CDR3 coding sequence is TGCGCCAGCAGCCCTCCGGGACTCTCTGAAGCTTTCTTT.

The gene calls are TRBV7-2 and TRBJ2-7, with no clear D. Looked up from germline, CDR1 is SGHTA and CDR2 is FQGNSA. The length of the CDR3 is 14 residues. Trimming removed 0 bases at V and 6 bases at J, with 12 bases between. As DNA, the CDR3 is TGTGCCAGCAGCTTAGCCCCCCGTTCGAGCGAGCAGTACTTC. It specifies CASSLAPRSSEQYF.

The chain has TRBV19 and TRBJ2-3; 9 bases are shared with TRBD2. The CDR3 contains 15 residues. Germline assignment: CDR1 LNHDA and CDR2 SQIVND (reference sequence). V shed 3 bases, J shed 3 bases, and the junction held 4 bases outside the gene matches. CDR3 in amino acids: CASSMSGGLTDTQYF. In DNA, the CDR3 is TGTGCCAGTAGTATGAGCGGGGGGTTGACAGATACGCAGTATTTT.

The chain has TRBV5-1 and TRBJ1-4; 7 bases match TRBD1. Trimming at V came to 5 bases and at J to 7 bases, leaving 5 bases not matched to a gene. Per germline, CDR1 SGHRS and CDR2 YFSETQ. The CDR3 runs to 13 residues. This chain's CDR3 is CASSDRAGEKLFF. The CDR3 DNA is TGCGCCAGCAGTGACAGGGCGGGTGAAAAACTGTTTTTT. The full variable domain, completed using reference TRBV5-1 and TRBJ1-4, is KAGVTQTPRYLIKTRGQQVTLSCSPISGHRSVSWYQQTPGQGLQFLFEYFSETQRNKGNFPGRFSGRQFSNSRSEMNVSTLELGDSALYLCASSDRAGEKLFFGSGTQLSVL.

This clone was observed a single time. This rearrangement joins TRBV29-1 to TRBJ2-5; 8 nucleotides agree with TRBD1. From germline, CDR1 is SQVTM and CDR2 ANQGSEA. CDR3 length equals 15 residues. After removal of 0 bases from V and 1 base from J, the junction contained 4 bases not matched to a gene. The CDR3 sequence: CSVEDTGGAQETQYF. CDR3 nucleotide sequence: TGCAGCGTTGAAGACACAGGGGGAGCCCAAGAGACCCAGTACTTC.

The count of this clone is one. The CDR3 nucleotides are TGTGCTAGTGCCTTAGCTGGGGCCAACGTCCTGACTTTC. Its translation is CASALAGANVLTF. The V and J genes are TRBV12-5 and TRBJ2-6, with no clear D. The germline V and J ends were trimmed by 7 bases and 2 bases, with 6 bases remaining between them. Germline lookup yields CDR1 LGHNT and CDR2 FRNRAP. The CDR3 has 13 residues.

This clone has only a few counts. The chain has TRBV5-1 and TRBJ2-7; no reliable D call. Germline V gene data show CDR1 as SGHRS and CDR2 as YFSETQ. V gave up 0 bases and J gave up 1 base, with 11 bases separating them. The CDR3 is made up of 15 amino acids. CDR3 nucleotide sequence: TGCGCCAGCAGCTTGGACTGGACGTCTTCCTACGAGCAGTACTTC. Its translation is CASSLDWTSSYEQYF. Using reference TRBV5-1 and TRBJ2-7 for the parts outside the CDR3, the full variable domain is KAGVTQTPRYLIKTRGQQVTLSCSPISGHRSVSWYQQTPGQGLQFLFEYFSETQRNKGNFPGRFSGRQFSNSRSEMNVSTLELGDSALYLCASSLDWTSSYEQYFGPGTRLTVT.

The V and J genes are TRBV30 and TRBJ2-2; D may match TRBD1 or TRBD2 (5 bases each). Germline V gene lookup returns CDR1 GTSNPN and CDR2 SVGIG (reference sequence). V lost 7 bases to trimming and J lost 1 base, with 16 bases between them. This CDR3 spans 15 amino acids. The CDR3 here is CALLTGPMNTGELFF. The CDR3 bases are TGTGCCTTGTTAACGGGACCGATGAACACCGGGGAGCTGTTTTTT.

As DNA, the CDR3 is TGTGCCAGCAGTTACGGTGACACTGAAGCTTTCTTT. It yields the protein CASSYGDTEAFF. The rearrangement links TRBV6-6 to TRBJ1-1, with D unclear. CDR1 and CDR2 from the germline V gene are MNHNY and SVGAGI (reference sequence). Between the trimmed V and J ends, which lost 2 bases and 3 bases, there was a span of 4 bases. CDR3 size: 12 residues.

This chain uses TRBV6-5 with TRBJ2-1, with TRBD2 identical over 12 bases. The V segment lost 6 bases and the J segment 4 bases; nucleotides outside the gene matches: 4. This CDR3 contains 15 residues. Germline assignment: CDR1 MNHEY and CDR2 SVGAGI. CDR3 loop: CASRRLAGVYNEQFF. The DNA of the CDR3 is TGTGCCAGCAGGCGACTAGCGGGGGTATACAATGAGCAGTTCTTC.

V and J are TRBV6-5 and TRBJ2-2; the D gene is possibly TRBD1 (6 bases). This CDR3 has 14 residues. Trimming took 9 bases from V and 4 from J, leaving 15 bases between them. Germline V CDR1 and CDR2: MNHEY, SVGAGI. The chain's CDR3 is CASRDTPSTGELFF. CDR3 coding DNA: TGTGCCAGTCGGGACACCCCAAGCACCGGGGAGCTGTTTTTT.

The rearrangement uses TRBV7-2 and TRBJ1-6; no clear D gene. This CDR3 has 14 amino acids. The V end lost 2 bases, the J end lost 6 bases, and 8 bases lay between the germline ends. Germline CDR1 SGHTA, CDR2 FQGNSA. In DNA form, the CDR3 reads TGTGCCAGCAGCTTAAACACAGTTAATTCACCCCTCCACTTT. Protein sequence: CASSLNTVNSPLHF.

The genes are TRBV6-5 and TRBJ1-1, with 7 bases lining up with TRBD1. The CDR3 has 13 amino acids. J was trimmed by 1 base and V by 8 bases; bases with no gene match: 4. CDR1 and CDR2 from the germline V gene are MNHEY and SVGAGI. As DNA, the CDR3 is TGTGCCAGCGGACAGGCCCCGAACACTGAAGCTTTCTTT. Translating it yields CASGQAPNTEAFF.

The chain links TRBV10-2 to TRBJ2-2; D not certain. Germline values: CDR1 WSHSY, CDR2 SAAADI. The CDR3 spans 15 residues. V was pared by 9 bases and J by 1 base, with 15 bases between. CDR3 coding DNA: TGCGCCAGTAAGGAAGTGGGAAAGAACACCGGGGAGCTGTTTTTT. Protein: CASKEVGKNTGELFF.

This sequence joins TRBV15 and TRBJ2-3; D could derive from TRBD1 or TRBD2 (6 bases each). The CDR3 consists of 16 residues. Germline V gene sequence: CDR1 LNHNV, CDR2 YYDKDF (reference sequence). Trimming took off 1 base at V and 5 bases at J, with 16 bases between the two ends. This CDR3 reads CATSRAGGRELDTQYF. In DNA form, the CDR3 reads TGTGCCACCAGCAGAGCCGGGGGCAGGGAGTTAGATACGCAGTATTTT.

The chain joins TRBV28 to TRBJ2-7, with 7 positions matching TRBD1. The germline CDR1 and CDR2 sequences are MDHEN and SYDVKM. CDR3 length: 15 residues. V lost 5 bases and J lost 3; bases outside the gene matches: 10. CDR3 sequence: CASSPPGTAVYEQYF. As DNA, the CDR3 is TGTGCCAGCAGTCCCCCCGGGACAGCAGTCTACGAGCAGTACTTC.